This T cell receptor (beta chain) came from a study of cytomegalovirus exposure and HLA in healthy donors. Broader study findings: Most CMV-associated TCR beta chains appeared HLA-restricted in a later analysis.

Trimming removed 6 bases at V and 7 bases at J, with 22 bases between. CDR1 and CDR2 from the germline V gene are SNHLY and FYNNEI. There are 15 residues in the CDR3. Concerning this clone: Its antigen remains unknown.

60 Vbeta and 13 Jbeta primers were used in PCR. Here immunoSEQ multiplex PCR was the method, and the copy in TCRdb shows in-frame clones only, minus some. The repertoire holds about 110,000 clones, with 80% to 85% as singletons. The chain couples TRBV2 to TRBJ2-7, with TRBD2 as a possible D gene (6 bases). This clonotype was obtained from a man aged 25 to 45 in good health and CMV-seropositive. The source material was PBMCs. This CDR3 reads CASSETRRGPREQYV. CDR3 in DNA: TGTGCCAGCAGCGAGACTAGAAGGGGTCCTCGGGAGCAGTACGTC.